Presented here are 9 T cell receptor beta chains from one specimen sequenced in a study of blood T cell repertoires in COVID-19. TCRdb's copy holds only in-frame clones and misses some; the assay was immunoSEQ multiplex PCR. The data show about 180,000 clones, around nine tenths seen once. The sample was peripheral blood. The receptor set was obtained from a man aged 50-60 years with acute or convalescent COVID-19.

This clone was recorded a few times. The chain links TRBV19 to TRBJ1-3, with D maybe TRBD1 (5 bases). The CDR3 spans 15 residues. CDR1 LNHDA and CDR2 SQIVND come from the germline V gene (reference sequence). With 8 bases removed from V and 0 bases from J, the gap between germline ends came to 14 bases. This chain's CDR3 is CASRGVESSGNTIYF. CDR3 bases: TGTGCCAGTCGGGGGGTCGAGAGCTCTGGAAACACCATATATTTT.

As DNA, the CDR3 is TGTGCCAGTATTGAGGGATTCAATGGAAACACCATATATTTT. Translation gives CASIEGFNGNTIYF. V is TRBV19 and J is TRBJ1-3; D is uncertain. CDR1 is LNHDA, CDR2 SQIVND, per germline (reference sequence). CDR3 length: 14 residues. Trimming took off 7 bases at V and 3 bases at J, with 13 bases between the two ends. The full variable domain, rest sourced from reference TRBV19 and TRBJ1-3, is DGGITQSPKYLFRKEGQNVTLSCEQNLNHDAMYWYRQDPGQGLRLIYYSQIVNDFQKGDIAEGYSVSREKKESFPLTVTSAQKNPTAFYLCASIEGFNGNTIYFGEGSWLTVV.

The gene calls are TRBV28 and TRBJ2-7; 7 bases are shared with TRBD1. Germline lookup yields CDR1 MDHEN and CDR2 SYDVKM. The trim removed 0 bases at V and 5 bases at J, leaving 7 bases unmatched. This CDR3 region has 15 residues. This CDR3 reads CASSLWTGYVDEQYF. The CDR3 coding sequence is TGTGCCAGCAGTTTATGGACAGGGTATGTAGACGAGCAGTACTTC. The complete variable domain, with remaining parts taken from reference TRBV28 and TRBJ2-7, reads DVKVTQSSRYLVKRTGEKVFLECVQDMDHENMFWYRQDPGLGLRLIYFSYDVKMKEKGDIPEGYSVSREKKERFSLILESASTNQTSMYLCASSLWTGYVDEQYFGPGTRLTVT.

This clone was found a few times. The CDR3, as DNA: TGTGCCAGCAGTAATTACGGGTATGAAGCTTTCTTT. Amino acid sequence: CASSNYGYEAFF. The V and J genes are TRBV6-5 and TRBJ1-1; D gene uncertain. The CDR3 runs to 12 residues. CDR1 is MNHEY and CDR2 is SVGAGI in the germline V gene. The V end was cut by 5 bases, the J end by 7 bases, with 11 bases between.

V gene TRBV6-6 combines with J gene TRBJ2-7; 7 nucleotides line up with TRBD1. Germline V CDR1 and CDR2: MNHNY, SVGAGI (reference sequence). After removal of 7 bases from V and 3 bases from J, the junction contained 12 bases not matched to a gene. CDR3 length: 15 amino acids. CDR3 coding DNA: TGTGCCAGCAATTATGCCCCCGGGACAGACTACGAGCAGTACGTC. Its protein product is CASNYAPGTDYEQYV.

The rearrangement joins TRBV9 to TRBJ2-5; TRBD1 agrees at 8 bases. Germline lookup yields CDR1 SGDLS and CDR2 YYNGEE. The CDR3 extends over 15 amino acids. V shed 3 bases, J shed 5 bases, and the junction held 9 bases outside the gene matches. This CDR3 reads CASSAGQGKGETQYF. In DNA, the CDR3 is TGTGCCAGCAGCGCCGGACAGGGAAAGGGGGAGACCCAGTACTTC.

V usage is TRBV10-2 and J usage is TRBJ1-5, with a weak D call TRBD1 (6 bases). The CDR3 is made up of 14 amino acids. Trimming pared 2 bases from V and 9 bases from J, leaving 14 bases between. Germline V gene sequence: CDR1 WSHSY, CDR2 SAAADI. CDR3 DNA sequence: TGCGCCAGCAGTGAGACCACAGGGTATCTGCCCCAGCATTTT. It encodes CASSETTGYLPQHF.

This chain joins TRBV3-1 (or the pseudogene TRBV3-2) and TRBJ2-5, with 10 bases lining up with TRBD2. V gave up 0 bases and J gave up 1 base; unmatched junction bases: 8. This CDR3 has 18 amino acids. CDR1 LGHDT and CDR2 YNNKEL come from the germline V gene (reference sequence). CDR3 DNA: TGTGCCAGCAGCCAAGATAAGTCTAGCGGGGGCAGCCAAGAGACCCAGTACTTC. This codes for CASSQDKSSGGSQETQYF.

This clone was seen once. The J gene is TRBJ2-3, the V gene TRBV28; TRBD2 matches at 12 bases. The V and J ends lost 5 bases and 2 bases, in that order; junction bases with no gene match: 5. There are 16 residues in the CDR3. Looked up from germline, CDR1 is MDHEN and CDR2 is SYDVKM. The CDR3 loop reads CASSPWTSGATDTQYF. CDR3 coding DNA: TGTGCCAGCAGTCCTTGGACTAGCGGGGCCACAGATACGCAGTATTTT.